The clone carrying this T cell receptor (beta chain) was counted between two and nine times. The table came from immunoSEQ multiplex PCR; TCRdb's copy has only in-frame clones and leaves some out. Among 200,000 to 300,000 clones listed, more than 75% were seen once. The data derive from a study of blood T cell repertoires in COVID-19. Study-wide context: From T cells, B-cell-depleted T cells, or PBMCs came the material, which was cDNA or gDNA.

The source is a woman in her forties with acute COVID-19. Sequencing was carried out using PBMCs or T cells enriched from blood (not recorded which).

This chain's CDR3 is CATSDHTGNGNQPQHF. CDR3 nucleotide sequence: TGTGCCACCAGTGACCATACAGGGAATGGTAATCAGCCCCAGCATTTT. V usage is TRBV24-1 and J usage is TRBJ1-5, with a possible D match to TRBD1 (6 bases). V lost 4 bases to trimming and J lost 4 bases, with 16 bases between them. The CDR3 is made up of 16 amino acids. CDR1 KGHDR and CDR2 SFDVKD come from the germline V gene.